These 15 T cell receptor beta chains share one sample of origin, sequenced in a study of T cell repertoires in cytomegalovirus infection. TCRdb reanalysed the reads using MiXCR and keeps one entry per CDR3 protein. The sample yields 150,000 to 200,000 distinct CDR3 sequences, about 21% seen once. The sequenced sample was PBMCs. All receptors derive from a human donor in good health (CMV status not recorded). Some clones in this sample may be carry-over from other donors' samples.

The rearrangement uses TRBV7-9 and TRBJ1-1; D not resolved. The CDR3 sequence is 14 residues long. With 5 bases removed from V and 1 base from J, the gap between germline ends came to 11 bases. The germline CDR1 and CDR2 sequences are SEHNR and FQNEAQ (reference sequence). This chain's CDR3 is CASSPKGPNTEAFF. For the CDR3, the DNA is TGTGCCAGCAGCCCGAAGGGCCCGAACACTGAAGCTTTCTTT.

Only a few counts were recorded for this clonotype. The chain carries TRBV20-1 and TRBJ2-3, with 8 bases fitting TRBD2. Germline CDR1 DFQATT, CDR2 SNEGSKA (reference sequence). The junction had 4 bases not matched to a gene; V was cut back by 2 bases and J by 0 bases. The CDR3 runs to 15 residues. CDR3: CSARKASGSTDTQYF. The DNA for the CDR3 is TGCAGTGCTAGAAAGGCTAGCGGGAGCACAGATACGCAGTATTTT.

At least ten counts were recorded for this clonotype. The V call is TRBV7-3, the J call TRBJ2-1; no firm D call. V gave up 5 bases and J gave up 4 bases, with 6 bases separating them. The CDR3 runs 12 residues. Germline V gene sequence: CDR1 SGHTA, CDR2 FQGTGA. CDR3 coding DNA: TGTGCCAGCAGCGATGGATACAATGAGCAGTTCTTC. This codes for CASSDGYNEQFF.

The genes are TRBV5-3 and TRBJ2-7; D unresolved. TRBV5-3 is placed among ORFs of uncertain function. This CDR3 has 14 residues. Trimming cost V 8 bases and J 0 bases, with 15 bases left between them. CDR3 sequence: CASSASPPSYEQYF. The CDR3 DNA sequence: TGTGCCAGCAGCGCGAGTCCTCCCTCCTACGAGCAGTACTTC.

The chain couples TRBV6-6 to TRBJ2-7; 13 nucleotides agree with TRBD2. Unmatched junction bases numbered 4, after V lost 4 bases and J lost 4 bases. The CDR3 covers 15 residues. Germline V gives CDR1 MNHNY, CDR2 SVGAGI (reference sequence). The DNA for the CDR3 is TGTGCCAGCAGTTTTTCGACTAGCGGGGGGTACGAGCAGTACTTC. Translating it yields CASSFSTSGGYEQYF.

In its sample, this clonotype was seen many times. Written as DNA, the CDR3 is TGTGCCAGCAGCCCAGGGGGCTCTAGGAACACTGAAGCTTTCTTT. This codes for CASSPGGSRNTEAFF. This chain links TRBV5-4 with TRBJ1-1, with 8 nucleotides matching TRBD1. The CDR3 is 15 residues long. V gave up 4 bases and J gave up 1 base; unmatched junction bases: 6. Germline CDR1 is SGHNT and CDR2 is YYREEE (reference sequence).

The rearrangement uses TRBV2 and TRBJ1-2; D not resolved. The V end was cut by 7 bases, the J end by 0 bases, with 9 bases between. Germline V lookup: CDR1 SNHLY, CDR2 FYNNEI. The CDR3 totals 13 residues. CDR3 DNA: TGTGCCAGCACGGGAGACACTAACTATGGCTACACCTTC. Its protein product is CASTGDTNYGYTF.

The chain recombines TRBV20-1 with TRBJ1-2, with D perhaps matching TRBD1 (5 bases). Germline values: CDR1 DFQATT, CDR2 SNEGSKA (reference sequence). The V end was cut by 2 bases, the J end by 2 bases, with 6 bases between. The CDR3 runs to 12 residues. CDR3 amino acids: CSARWGNYGYTF. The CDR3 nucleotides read TGCAGTGCTAGATGGGGGAACTATGGCTACACCTTC.

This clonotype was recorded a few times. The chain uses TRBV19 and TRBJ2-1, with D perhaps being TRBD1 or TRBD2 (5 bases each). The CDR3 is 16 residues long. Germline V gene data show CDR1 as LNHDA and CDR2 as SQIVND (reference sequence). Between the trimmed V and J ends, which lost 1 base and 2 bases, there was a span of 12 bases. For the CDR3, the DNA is TGTGCCAGTAGTATAGGGGGGACGGATACCTACAATGAGCAGTTCTTC. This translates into CASSIGGTDTYNEQFF.

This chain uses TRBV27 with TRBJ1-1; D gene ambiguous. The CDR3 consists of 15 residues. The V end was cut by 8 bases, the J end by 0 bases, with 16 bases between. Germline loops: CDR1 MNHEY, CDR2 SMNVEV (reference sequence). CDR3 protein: CASHQPSAMNTEAFF. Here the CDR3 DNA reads TGTGCCAGCCACCAACCTTCAGCGATGAACACTGAAGCTTTCTTT.

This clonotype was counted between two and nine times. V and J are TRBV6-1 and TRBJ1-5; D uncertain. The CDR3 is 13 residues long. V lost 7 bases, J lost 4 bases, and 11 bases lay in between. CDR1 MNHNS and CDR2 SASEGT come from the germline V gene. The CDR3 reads CASMMAINQPQHF. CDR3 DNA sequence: TGTGCCAGCATGATGGCCATTAATCAGCCCCAGCATTTT.

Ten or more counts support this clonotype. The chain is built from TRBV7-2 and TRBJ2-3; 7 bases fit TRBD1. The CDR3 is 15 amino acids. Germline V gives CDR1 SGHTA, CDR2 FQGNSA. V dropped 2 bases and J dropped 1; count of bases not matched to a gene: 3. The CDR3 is CASSLRDSGTDTQYF. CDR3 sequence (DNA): TGTGCCAGCAGCTTAAGGGACAGCGGCACAGATACGCAGTATTTT.

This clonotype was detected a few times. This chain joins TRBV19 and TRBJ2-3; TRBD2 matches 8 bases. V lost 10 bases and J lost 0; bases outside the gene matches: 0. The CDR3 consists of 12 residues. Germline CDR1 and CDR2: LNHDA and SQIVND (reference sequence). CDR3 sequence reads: CATSGSTDTQYF. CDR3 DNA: TGTGCCACTAGCGGGAGCACAGATACGCAGTATTTT.

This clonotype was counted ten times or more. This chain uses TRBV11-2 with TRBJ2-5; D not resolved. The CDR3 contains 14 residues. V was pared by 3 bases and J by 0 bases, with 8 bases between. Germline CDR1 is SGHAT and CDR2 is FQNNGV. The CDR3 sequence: CASSFLSYQETQYF. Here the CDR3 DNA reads TGTGCCAGCAGCTTTCTATCTTACCAAGAGACCCAGTACTTC.

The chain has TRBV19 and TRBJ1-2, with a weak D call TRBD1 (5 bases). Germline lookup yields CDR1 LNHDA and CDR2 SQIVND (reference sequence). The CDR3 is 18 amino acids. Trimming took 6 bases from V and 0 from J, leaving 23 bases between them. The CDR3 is CASRARGRHQSTNYGYTF. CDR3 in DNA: TGTGCCAGTAGGGCGAGGGGACGACACCAGAGTACTAACTATGGCTACACCTTC.